The 8 T cell receptor beta chains presented below share a single source sample, sequenced in a study of blood T cell repertoires in COVID-19. The protocol was immunoSEQ multiplex PCR, while the TCRdb copy is restricted to in-frame clones and leaves out a portion. The sample records roughly 360,000 clones, roughly four fifths being singletons. Material: PBMCs or T cells enriched from blood (not recorded which). These TCRs come from a woman aged 45-65 years who had recovered from COVID-19.

The chain recombines TRBV28 with TRBJ2-2, with 7 bases fitting TRBD1. Unmatched junction bases numbered 2, after V lost 6 bases and J lost 1 base. Per germline, CDR1 MDHEN and CDR2 SYDVKM. This CDR3 region has 14 residues. The CDR3 loop reads CASRRTGNTGELFF. CDR3 in DNA: TGTGCCAGCAGACGGACAGGGAACACCGGGGAGCTGTTTTTT.

CDR3 nucleotides: TGTGCCAGCAGCTTTAATAATTCACCCCTCCACTTT. It translates to CASSFNNSPLHF. This sequence joins TRBV11-2 and TRBJ1-6; no clear D gene. With 3 bases removed from V and 5 bases from J, the gap between germline ends came to 2 bases. Looked up from germline, CDR1 is SGHAT and CDR2 is FQNNGV. The CDR3 runs 12 residues.

This clone was observed once. This rearrangement joins TRBV30 to TRBJ1-2; D ambiguous. The germline gives CDR1 GTSNPN, CDR2 SVGIG (reference sequence). The CDR3 covers 13 residues. Trimming shortened V by 2 bases and J by 4 bases, and 11 bases separated the two germline ends. The CDR3 region has the DNA TGTGCCTGGAGTAATCGCGCTATCTATGGCTACACCTTC. Translation: CAWSNRAIYGYTF.

This chain joins TRBV7-2 and TRBJ1-5, with D unresolved. The germline V gene encodes CDR1 SGHTA and CDR2 FQGNSA. The CDR3 is made up of 17 amino acids. The V end lost 0 bases, the J end lost 0 bases, and 12 bases lay between the germline ends. This CDR3 is CASSLAVREISNQPQHF. As DNA, the CDR3 is TGTGCCAGCAGCTTAGCGGTAAGGGAGATTAGCAATCAGCCCCAGCATTTT.

The V and J genes are TRBV5-4 and TRBJ2-1; 7 bases fit TRBD2. The germline V gene encodes CDR1 SGHNT and CDR2 YYREEE (reference sequence). The CDR3 has 17 residues. J lost 7 bases, V lost 5 bases, and 18 bases had no gene match. CDR3 sequence reads: CASRAAEKRGIGNEQFF. DNA for the CDR3: TGTGCCAGCAGGGCCGCCGAGAAGCGGGGTATCGGTAATGAGCAGTTCTTC.

This clone has only a few counts. The chain is built from TRBV7-2 and TRBJ1-5, with a weak D call TRBD1 (6 bases). The CDR3 covers 15 residues. Per germline, CDR1 SGHTA and CDR2 FQGNSA. The V and J ends lost 1 base and 6 bases respectively, with 13 bases between them. The CDR3: CASSLVSGVGQPQHF. The DNA for the CDR3 is TGTGCCAGCAGCTTAGTATCAGGGGTCGGTCAGCCCCAGCATTTT.

This clone has only a few counts. The rearrangement uses TRBV3-1 (or the pseudogene TRBV3-2) and TRBJ1-2; D is perhaps TRBD1 (6 bases). This CDR3 has 12 residues. Between the trimmed V and J ends, which lost 1 base and 8 bases, there was a span of 8 bases. Germline V gives CDR1 LGHDT, CDR2 YNNKEL (reference sequence). The CDR3 here is CASSQGTVGYTF. CDR3 in DNA: TGTGCCAGCAGCCAAGGGACAGTGGGCTACACCTTC.

This clone was observed once. The sample contains more than one DNA sequence encoding this CDR3. The rearrangement uses TRBV5-6 and TRBJ2-3, with unresolved D. CDR3 length: 12 amino acids. The V gene lost 3 bases and the J gene lost 2 bases, with 4 bases spanning the gap. The germline CDR1 and CDR2 sequences are SGHDT and YYEEEE. CDR3 protein: CASSSSTDTQYF. The CDR3 DNA reads TGTGCCAGCAGCTCTTCCACAGATACGCAGTATTTT.